The rows below give T cell receptor beta chains drawn from one sample of a study of cytomegalovirus exposure and HLA in healthy donors. TCRdb's copy holds only in-frame clones and misses some; the assay was immunoSEQ multiplex PCR. The sample records roughly 140,000 clones, roughly 76% being singletons. Sequenced sample: PBMCs. Receptor source: a man younger than 30 in good health and CMV-seronegative. The CDR3 runs from the conserved cysteine through the conserved F or W. The order of the fields is CDR3 length, D gene, V gene, J gene, clone size, CDR3 DNA, CDR3 protein. The D gene is left open where the match is weak. Clone size is stated in some rows and not others, as once, few, many or a class when expanded.

cdr3_length: 15; d_call: TRBD1; v_call: TRBV5-1; j_call: TRBJ1-2; clone_size: few; cdr3_nt: TGCGCCAGCAGCTTGGCCGCAGGGGGCTCCTATGGCTACACCTTC; cdr3_aa: CASSLAAGGSYGYTF
cdr3_length: 13; d_call: .; v_call: TRBV6-5; j_call: TRBJ1-1; clone_size: .; cdr3_nt: TGTGCCAGCAATCTACAGGGGAACACTGAAGCTTTCTTT; cdr3_aa: CASNLQGNTEAFF
cdr3_length: 13; d_call: .; v_call: TRBV7-9; j_call: TRBJ1-1; clone_size: .; cdr3_nt: TGTGCCAGCAGCTCAACAGGTCACACTGAAGCTTTCTTT; cdr3_aa: CASSSTGHTEAFF
cdr3_length: 15; d_call: TRBD2; v_call: TRBV6-5; j_call: TRBJ2-2; clone_size: .; cdr3_nt: TGTGCCAGCAGTTGGGGGCTAGCGGGGACCGGGGAGCTGTTTTTT; cdr3_aa: CASSWGLAGTGELFF
cdr3_length: 15; d_call: TRBD1; v_call: TRBV19; j_call: TRBJ1-5; clone_size: .; cdr3_nt: TGTGCCAGTACTCTAGACAGGGGCGGCAATCAGCCCCAGCATTTT; cdr3_aa: CASTLDRGGNQPQHF
cdr3_length: 15; d_call: TRBD1; v_call: TRBV6-1; j_call: TRBJ2-2; clone_size: .; cdr3_nt: TGTGCCAGCAGTGGAGCCGGGACAGGGAACTGGAAGCTGTTTTTT; cdr3_aa: CASSGAGTGNWKLFF
cdr3_length: 15; d_call: TRBD1; v_call: TRBV11-2; j_call: TRBJ1-2; clone_size: .; cdr3_nt: TGTGCCAGCAGCCAGGGGGGACAGGGCCTCTATGGCTACACCTTC; cdr3_aa: CASSQGGQGLYGYTF
cdr3_length: 14; d_call: TRBD1; v_call: TRBV27; j_call: TRBJ2-7; clone_size: .; cdr3_nt: TGTGCCAGCAGTGACCGGGACAGGGTTGGCGAGCAGTACTTC; cdr3_aa: CASSDRDRVGEQYF
cdr3_length: 18; d_call: TRBD2; v_call: TRBV28; j_call: TRBJ2-7; clone_size: .; cdr3_nt: TGTGCCAGCAACACCGGGACTAGCGGGCCCTATAGCTCCTACGAGCAGTACTTC; cdr3_aa: CASNTGTSGPYSSYEQYF
cdr3_length: 13; d_call: .; v_call: TRBV19; j_call: TRBJ2-7; clone_size: .; cdr3_nt: TGTGCCAGTAGTATTGCAGTCTCCTACGAGCAGTACTTC; cdr3_aa: CASSIAVSYEQYF
cdr3_length: 15; d_call: TRBD2; v_call: TRBV28; j_call: TRBJ2-5; clone_size: .; cdr3_nt: TGTGCCAGCAGTAAAAGCGGGGGGAGACGGGAGACCCAGTACTTC; cdr3_aa: CASSKSGGRRETQYF
cdr3_length: 14; d_call: .; v_call: TRBV19; j_call: TRBJ1-3; clone_size: medium-sized; cdr3_nt: TGTGCCAGTAGTGTTACAGGAAATGGAAACACCATATATTTT; cdr3_aa: CASSVTGNGNTIYF
cdr3_length: 13; d_call: .; v_call: TRBV18; j_call: TRBJ1-2; clone_size: .; cdr3_nt: TGTGCCAGCTCACCTAGGGGGGGCTATGGCTACACCTTC; cdr3_aa: CASSPRGGYGYTF
cdr3_length: 15; d_call: TRBD2; v_call: TRBV6-4; j_call: TRBJ2-3; clone_size: few; cdr3_nt: TGTGCCAGCAGTGAGTCCGGGGGGGCCTCAGATACGCAGTATTTT; cdr3_aa: CASSESGGASDTQYF
cdr3_length: 17; d_call: .; v_call: TRBV14; j_call: TRBJ2-2; clone_size: few; cdr3_nt: TGTGCCAGCAGAGCCAAGGTCGCAGGCTATAACACCGGGGAGCTGTTTTTT; cdr3_aa: CASRAKVAGYNTGELFF
cdr3_length: 14; d_call: TRBD1; v_call: TRBV6-1; j_call: TRBJ1-4; clone_size: .; cdr3_nt: TGTGCCAGCAACCCGGGACAGGGGTTTGAAAAACTGTTTTTT; cdr3_aa: CASNPGQGFEKLFF
cdr3_length: 16; d_call: TRBD1; v_call: TRBV5-6; j_call: TRBJ1-2; clone_size: once; cdr3_nt: TGTGCCAGCAGCTTGGGCATAGGACAGGACTACTATGGCTACACCTTC; cdr3_aa: CASSLGIGQDYYGYTF
cdr3_length: 15; d_call: .; v_call: TRBV6-5; j_call: TRBJ2-3; clone_size: .; cdr3_nt: TGTGCCAGCAGGCGCCGATGGGCTTCCACAGATACGCAGTATTTT; cdr3_aa: CASRRRWASTDTQYF
cdr3_length: 14; d_call: TRBD1; v_call: TRBV7-2; j_call: TRBJ2-2; clone_size: .; cdr3_nt: TGTGCCAGCAGCTGGAAACAGGGGATCGGGGAGCTGTTTTTT; cdr3_aa: CASSWKQGIGELFF
cdr3_length: 16; d_call: TRBD1; v_call: TRBV19; j_call: TRBJ2-3; clone_size: .; cdr3_nt: TGTGCCAGTAGTATCCCGGACAGGGGTACCACAGATACGCAGTATTTT; cdr3_aa: CASSIPDRGTTDTQYF
cdr3_length: 16; d_call: TRBD1; v_call: TRBV7-8; j_call: TRBJ2-7; clone_size: .; cdr3_nt: TGTGCCAGCAGCTCTCCTGGACAGGCGATAGGCTACGAGCAGTACTTC; cdr3_aa: CASSSPGQAIGYEQYF
cdr3_length: 13; d_call: .; v_call: TRBV10-1; j_call: TRBJ2-7; clone_size: .; cdr3_nt: TGCGCCAGCAGTGGGGTAGCGGTATACGAGCAGTACTTC; cdr3_aa: CASSGVAVYEQYF
cdr3_length: 15; d_call: .; v_call: TRBV5-1; j_call: TRBJ2-4; clone_size: .; cdr3_nt: TGCGCCAGCAGCTTGACCCCAACGATCGGTAACATTCAGTACTTC; cdr3_aa: CASSLTPTIGNIQYF
cdr3_length: 11; d_call: TRBD1; v_call: TRBV20-1; j_call: TRBJ2-1; clone_size: few; cdr3_nt: TGCAGTGCTCGACTCCGGGACAGCCTGTTCTTC; cdr3_aa: CSARLRDSLFF
cdr3_length: 12; d_call: TRBD1; v_call: TRBV28; j_call: TRBJ1-1; clone_size: .; cdr3_nt: TGTGCCAGCAGCAGATTGGACAGGGTGTCTTTCTTT; cdr3_aa: CASSRLDRVSFF
cdr3_length: 15; d_call: .; v_call: TRBV18; j_call: TRBJ2-1; clone_size: .; cdr3_nt: TGTGCCAGCTCCCCTAGGAAGGAAGCGTTGAATGAGCAGTTCTTC; cdr3_aa: CASSPRKEALNEQFF
cdr3_length: 14; d_call: .; v_call: TRBV19; j_call: TRBJ1-2; clone_size: .; cdr3_nt: TGTGCCAGTTCCATACCGGGATCTAACTATGGCTACACCTTC; cdr3_aa: CASSIPGSNYGYTF
cdr3_length: 15; d_call: TRBD1; v_call: TRBV19; j_call: TRBJ1-5; clone_size: .; cdr3_nt: TGTGCCAGTGCAAATCGACAGGGCGACAATCAGCCCCAGCATTTT; cdr3_aa: CASANRQGDNQPQHF
cdr3_length: 15; d_call: TRBD1; v_call: TRBV19; j_call: TRBJ2-1; clone_size: .; cdr3_nt: TGTGCCAGTAGTTGGACAGGAAACTCCTACAATGAGCAGTTCTTC; cdr3_aa: CASSWTGNSYNEQFF
cdr3_length: 11; d_call: .; v_call: TRBV7-9; j_call: TRBJ2-5; clone_size: .; cdr3_nt: TGTGCCAGCAGCTTTCTTGAGACCCAGTACTTC; cdr3_aa: CASSFLETQYF
cdr3_length: 14; d_call: TRBD1; v_call: TRBV28; j_call: TRBJ1-5; clone_size: .; cdr3_nt: TGTGCCAGCAGCCTCAGGGGGCAGGGTCAGCCCCAGCATTTT; cdr3_aa: CASSLRGQGQPQHF
cdr3_length: 14; d_call: TRBD1; v_call: TRBV6-5; j_call: TRBJ2-7; clone_size: .; cdr3_nt: TGTGCCAGCAGATCGACAGGGCTCTCCTACGAGCAGTACTTC; cdr3_aa: CASRSTGLSYEQYF
cdr3_length: 16; d_call: TRBD1; v_call: TRBV19; j_call: TRBJ1-3; clone_size: few; cdr3_nt: TGTGCCAGTAGTATAGGGCTGGGACAGACTGGAAACACCATATATTTT; cdr3_aa: CASSIGLGQTGNTIYF
cdr3_length: 18; d_call: .; v_call: TRBV10-1; j_call: TRBJ2-1; clone_size: .; cdr3_nt: TGCGCCAGCAGTTTCTATGCCCCCCGGGCAGGGGTACGAGATGAGCAGTTCTTC; cdr3_aa: CASSFYAPRAGVRDEQFF
cdr3_length: 16; d_call: .; v_call: TRBV13; j_call: TRBJ1-3; clone_size: .; cdr3_nt: TGTGCCAGCAGCGGACGGGGAGGAAACTCTGGAAACACCATATATTTT; cdr3_aa: CASSGRGGNSGNTIYF
cdr3_length: 15; d_call: TRBD2; v_call: TRBV7-3; j_call: TRBJ2-7; clone_size: .; cdr3_nt: TGTGCCAGCAGCTTAAATCCTAGCGGGAGCTACGAGCAGTACTTC; cdr3_aa: CASSLNPSGSYEQYF
cdr3_length: 14; d_call: .; v_call: TRBV19; j_call: TRBJ1-3; clone_size: .; cdr3_nt: TGTGCCAGTACTTTCGCGGGAGTACTGAACACCATATATTTT; cdr3_aa: CASTFAGVLNTIYF
cdr3_length: 16; d_call: .; v_call: TRBV6-6; j_call: TRBJ2-7; clone_size: .; cdr3_nt: TGTGCCAGCAGTTACTCCGGGGAAATACCCTCCTACGAGCAGTACTTC; cdr3_aa: CASSYSGEIPSYEQYF
cdr3_length: 13; d_call: .; v_call: TRBV14; j_call: TRBJ1-3; clone_size: .; cdr3_nt: TGTGCCAGCAGTCCCGGGACAGGAAACACCATATATTTT; cdr3_aa: CASSPGTGNTIYF
cdr3_length: 15; d_call: TRBD1; v_call: TRBV28; j_call: TRBJ1-5; clone_size: .; cdr3_nt: TGTGCCAGCAGTCAACCCGGGACAGGGGACCAGCCCCAGCATTTT; cdr3_aa: CASSQPGTGDQPQHF
cdr3_length: 12; d_call: .; v_call: TRBV30; j_call: TRBJ2-7; clone_size: .; cdr3_nt: TGTGCCTGGAGTTCAGTCTCCTACGAGCAGTACTTC; cdr3_aa: CAWSSVSYEQYF
cdr3_length: 16; d_call: TRBD2; v_call: TRBV18; j_call: TRBJ2-1; clone_size: .; cdr3_nt: TGTGCCAGCTCACCACCGGCAGCGGGAGTTGGGAATGAGCAGTTCTTC; cdr3_aa: CASSPPAAGVGNEQFF
cdr3_length: 13; d_call: .; v_call: TRBV7-6; j_call: TRBJ1-1; clone_size: .; cdr3_nt: TGTGCCAGCAGCGATACAATGAACACTGAAGCTTTCTTT; cdr3_aa: CASSDTMNTEAFF
cdr3_length: 14; d_call: .; v_call: TRBV11-2; j_call: TRBJ1-4; clone_size: .; cdr3_nt: TGTGCCAGCAGCTTAGGACAGCTAAATGAAAAACTGTTTTTT; cdr3_aa: CASSLGQLNEKLFF
cdr3_length: 12; d_call: .; v_call: TRBV30; j_call: TRBJ2-7; clone_size: .; cdr3_nt: TGTGCCTACGGCCAGGGGAGCTACGAGCAGTACTTC; cdr3_aa: CAYGQGSYEQYF
cdr3_length: 16; d_call: .; v_call: TRBV11-2; j_call: TRBJ2-1; clone_size: .; cdr3_nt: TGTGCCAGCAGCTTAGATGAGGGTGTGTCCTACAATGAGCAGTTCTTC; cdr3_aa: CASSLDEGVSYNEQFF
cdr3_length: 14; d_call: TRBD1; v_call: TRBV5-1; j_call: TRBJ2-7; clone_size: .; cdr3_nt: TGCGCCAGCAGCCCGACAGGGCCCACCTACGAGCAGTACTTC; cdr3_aa: CASSPTGPTYEQYF
cdr3_length: 16; d_call: TRBD1; v_call: TRBV6-4; j_call: TRBJ1-2; clone_size: once; cdr3_nt: TGTGCCAGCAGTGACTCGAGACAGGGCACTCGAGGTGGCTACACCTTC; cdr3_aa: CASSDSRQGTRGGYTF
cdr3_length: 14; d_call: .; v_call: TRBV5-1; j_call: TRBJ1-3; clone_size: few; cdr3_nt: TGCGCCAGCAGCTTGCTGAGCTCTGGAAACACCATATATTTT; cdr3_aa: CASSLLSSGNTIYF
cdr3_length: 15; d_call: TRBD2; v_call: TRBV18; j_call: TRBJ2-1; clone_size: .; cdr3_nt: TGTGCCAGCTCACCATTTCTAGCGGGAGGCAATGAGCAGTTCTTC; cdr3_aa: CASSPFLAGGNEQFF
cdr3_length: 16; d_call: TRBD2; v_call: TRBV5-1; j_call: TRBJ2-3; clone_size: .; cdr3_nt: TGCGCCAGCAGCTTGGGACTAGCGGGGTTTATGGATACGCAGTATTTT; cdr3_aa: CASSLGLAGFMDTQYF
cdr3_length: 14; d_call: TRBD1; v_call: TRBV5-1; j_call: TRBJ1-2; clone_size: .; cdr3_nt: TGCGCCAGCAGTGTTGGACAGGGGGCGGAAGGCTACACCTTC; cdr3_aa: CASSVGQGAEGYTF
cdr3_length: 13; d_call: TRBD2; v_call: TRBV6-1; j_call: TRBJ2-7; clone_size: once; cdr3_nt: TGTGCCAGCAGTGAGCGGGGGGCAGCCCCTACGTACTTC; cdr3_aa: CASSERGAAPTYF